The 26 T cell receptor beta chains given below trace back to one sample, sequenced in a study of cytomegalovirus exposure and HLA in healthy donors. The PCR contained 60 Vbeta and 13 Jbeta primers. TCRdb keeps only in-frame clones here, not all; method: immunoSEQ multiplex PCR. The data contain some 93,000 clones, approximately 80% of them singletons. Sequencing used PBMCs. The source is a woman aged 40 to 49 in good health and CMV-seronegative.

The chain joins TRBV4-3 to TRBJ2-7; D possibly corresponds to TRBD1 (7 bases). The V end lost 5 bases, the J end lost 2 bases, and 16 bases lay between the germline ends. The V gene's germline CDR1 is LGHNA and CDR2 YSLEER. The CDR3 has 15 residues. CDR3 region: CASSLEGASAYEQYF. In nucleotides, the CDR3 is TGCGCCAGCAGCTTGGAGGGGGCGAGTGCCTACGAGCAGTACTTC.

V and J are TRBV6-5 and TRBJ1-1; D ambiguous. Germline loops: CDR1 MNHEY, CDR2 SVGAGI. The CDR3 totals 13 residues. V was clipped by 5 bases and J by 7 bases, with 14 bases between them. The CDR3 here is CASSPGVSREAFF. The CDR3 nucleotides are TGTGCCAGCAGTCCCGGAGTCAGCCGTGAAGCTTTCTTT.

J is TRBJ2-5 and V is TRBV9, with 7 positions matching TRBD1. Germline loops: CDR1 SGDLS, CDR2 YYNGEE. The V segment lost 2 bases and the J segment 0 bases; nucleotides outside the gene matches: 13. This CDR3 region has 18 residues. Here the CDR3 DNA reads TGTGCCAGCAGCGTGGCAAACAGGGACAGCTGGTACCAAGAGACCCAGTACTTC. This codes for CASSVANRDSWYQETQYF.

J is TRBJ2-1 and V is TRBV5-6, with 7 bases that match TRBD1. V lost 0 bases and J lost 4; bases outside the gene matches: 4. CDR1 is SGHDT and CDR2 is YYEEEE in the germline V gene. CDR3 length: 15 residues. Here the CDR3 DNA reads TGTGCCAGCAGCTTGGAGGGACAGCCGTACAATGAGCAGTTCTTC. This sequence encodes CASSLEGQPYNEQFF.

This clone appeared a few times. V usage is TRBV6-5 and J usage is TRBJ2-7; the D gene is possibly TRBD1 (5 bases). This CDR3 is 12 amino acids long. Germline CDR1 MNHEY, CDR2 SVGAGI. Trimming stripped 6 bases from V and 5 bases from J, with 11 bases between. The chain's CDR3 is CASSPQGNEQYF. CDR3 coding DNA: TGTGCCAGCAGCCCGCAGGGAAACGAGCAGTACTTC.

The V call is TRBV2, the J call TRBJ2-7, with TRBD2 matching 8 bases. This CDR3 is built from 14 residues. J was trimmed by 2 bases and V by 6 bases; bases with no gene match: 6. Germline V gives CDR1 SNHLY, CDR2 FYNNEI. The DNA of the CDR3 is TGTGCCAGCAGCTCTCGGGGACTAGCCTACGAGCAGTACTTC. This translates into CASSSRGLAYEQYF.

The CDR3 coding sequence is TGTGCCAGCAGTATTGATACAGGGTATGGCTACACCTTC. Translated, it gives CASSIDTGYGYTF. The chain links TRBV28 to TRBJ1-2; D perhaps matches TRBD1 (6 bases). Between the trimmed V and J ends, which lost 5 bases and 5 bases, there was a span of 12 bases. Germline CDR1 MDHEN, CDR2 SYDVKM. The CDR3 runs to 13 residues.

The genes are TRBV19 and TRBJ2-7; 8 bases fit TRBD1. The CDR3 has 15 amino acids. Germline V gene sequence: CDR1 LNHDA, CDR2 SQIVND (reference sequence). The V gene end was trimmed by 8 bases and the J gene end by 3 bases; junction bases not matched to a gene: 12. This CDR3 is CASGTLRTGIYEQYF. As DNA, the CDR3 is TGTGCCAGTGGGACCCTCAGGACAGGGATCTACGAGCAGTACTTC.

This clone was found once. The genes are TRBV12-1 and TRBJ2-4; TRBD2 reflects the table's D call only, with no check against the DNA. TRBV12-1 is a recognized pseudogene. CDR3 length equals 16 residues. CDR3: CASPRPHGLAKNIQYF. CDR3 sequence (DNA): TGTGCCAGCCCTCGACCCCACGGACTAGCCAAAAACATTCAGTACTTC.

The CDR3 DNA reads TGCGCCAGCAGCCGATCACTAGCGGGAGGGGAGACCCAGTACTTC. Translated, it gives CASSRSLAGGETQYF. The chain has TRBV5-1 and TRBJ2-5, with 13 bases lining up with TRBD2. CDR3 length: 15 residues. Germline values: CDR1 SGHRS, CDR2 YFSETQ. After removal of 4 bases from V and 5 bases from J, the junction contained 5 bases not matched to a gene.

This rearrangement joins TRBV4-2 to TRBJ2-2; weak D call: TRBD1 (5 bases). The CDR3 spans 15 residues. Germline V CDR1 and CDR2: LGHNA, YNFKEQ. The V end was cut by 0 bases, the J end by 6 bases, with 11 bases between. The CDR3 protein is CASSQDLGVPGELFF. DNA for the CDR3: TGTGCCAGCAGCCAAGATCTAGGGGTCCCCGGGGAGCTGTTTTTT.

This clone appeared a few times. The V and J genes are TRBV5-1 and TRBJ2-7, with 10 bases lining up with TRBD2. This CDR3 is 13 amino acids long. The V gene's germline CDR1 is SGHRS and CDR2 YFSETQ. J gave up 3 bases and V 7 bases, and 4 bases lay outside the gene matches. The CDR3 here is CASGRLAGYEQYF. The CDR3, as DNA: TGCGCCAGCGGTCGACTAGCGGGCTACGAGCAGTACTTC.

This sequence joins TRBV2 and TRBJ1-5, with 8 bases lining up with TRBD1. The germline V gene has CDR1 SNHLY and CDR2 FYNNEI. The CDR3 sequence is 15 residues long. With 4 bases clipped from V and 2 bases from J, the junction kept 4 bases outside the gene matches. DNA for the CDR3: TGTGCCAGCAGTGTTCAGGGGGCCGGCAATCAGCCCCAGCATTTT. Translated: CASSVQGAGNQPQHF.

The rearrangement joins TRBV19 to TRBJ2-2, with D possibly being TRBD1 (6 bases). Germline values: CDR1 LNHDA, CDR2 SQIVND (reference sequence). CDR3 length equals 13 residues. The CDR3 loop is CAGSKRGMEKLFF. The DNA of the CDR3 is TGTGCGGGGTCGAAGAGGGGGATGGAAAAGCTGTTTTTT. The variable domain in full, completed from reference TRBV19 and TRBJ2-2, reads DGGITQSPKYLFRKEGQNVTLSCEQNLNHDAMYWYRQDPGQGLRLIYYSQIVNDFQKGDIAEGYSVSREKKESFPLTVTSAQKNPTAFYLCAGSKRGMEKLFFGEGSRLTVL.

The rearrangement joins TRBV7-6 to TRBJ1-1, with 7 bases aligning to TRBD1. Germline V CDR1 and CDR2: SGHVS, FNYEAQ. CDR3 length equals 13 residues. Losses at the gene ends were 4 bases for V and 11 bases for J; bases not matched to a gene: 10. CDR3: CASSSHPDRRAFF. The DNA of the CDR3 is TGTGCCAGCAGCTCCCACCCGGACAGGAGGGCTTTCTTT.

This clone was seen only once. J is TRBJ2-7 and V is TRBV5-4; D possibly corresponds to TRBD2 (6 bases). Deletions cut 0 bases from V and 3 bases from J, with 10 bases between. Germline CDR1 is SGHNT and CDR2 is YYREEE (reference sequence). There are 14 residues in the CDR3. In nucleotides, the CDR3 is TGTGCCAGCAGCTTGGTGGGGGGATTCTACGAGCAGTACTTC. It yields the protein CASSLVGGFYEQYF.

The chain employs TRBV6-5 and TRBJ1-1; D unresolved. Deletions cut 6 bases from V and 1 base from J, with 9 bases between. This CDR3 comprises 13 residues. Germline CDR1 MNHEY, CDR2 SVGAGI. In nucleotides, the CDR3 is TGTGCCAGCAGGCCATCGGGGAACACTGAAGCTTTCTTT. This gives the protein CASRPSGNTEAFF.

The chain couples TRBV4-1 to TRBJ1-1; D might be TRBD1 (5 bases). The CDR3 is made up of 15 amino acids. Trimming left V 4 bases short and J 1 base short, with 13 bases between. The germline V gene encodes CDR1 MGHRA and CDR2 YSYEKL. The CDR3 DNA follows: TGCGCCAGCAGCCCCCGACAGATTAAGAACACTGAAGCTTTCTTT. Its protein is CASSPRQIKNTEAFF.

This clone was detected only once. The genes are TRBV6-6 and TRBJ2-1; 8 nucleotides agree with TRBD1. Germline V gene lookup returns CDR1 MNHNY and CDR2 SVGAGI (reference sequence). The V and J ends lost 7 bases and 9 bases, in that order; junction bases with no gene match: 17. The CDR3 is made up of 16 amino acids. CDR3 loop: CASKTGEASRRSEQFF. CDR3 in DNA: TGTGCCAGCAAGACAGGGGAGGCGAGCCGCAGGAGTGAGCAGTTCTTC.

The rearrangement links TRBV19 to TRBJ2-1; D is unresolved. Germline-derived CDR1 and CDR2 are LNHDA and SQIVND (reference sequence). The length of the CDR3 is 13 residues. Trimming stripped 0 bases from V and 7 bases from J, with 7 bases between. In DNA, the CDR3 is TGTGCCAGTAGTATAGACCGCAGTAATGAGCAGTTCTTC. Residues: CASSIDRSNEQFF.

The CDR3 reads CATSTTGGKYNSPLHF. The DNA for the CDR3 is TGTGCCACCAGCACGACAGGGGGCAAATATAATTCACCCCTCCACTTT. This chain connects TRBV15 to TRBJ1-6, with TRBD1 matching 10 bases. Germline V CDR1 and CDR2: LNHNV, YYDKDF (reference sequence). The V and J ends lost 4 bases and 4 bases, in that order; junction bases with no gene match: 4. The CDR3 runs 16 residues.

The chain uses TRBV29-1 and TRBJ2-1, with D perhaps TRBD2 (6 bases). Per germline, CDR1 SQVTM and CDR2 ANQGSEA. This CDR3 is built from 12 residues. V shed 7 bases and J shed 6 bases, with 13 bases lying between them. CDR3 residues: CSAGTPFNEQFF. The CDR3 DNA is TGCAGCGCTGGGACTCCATTCAATGAGCAGTTCTTC.

This clone was seen more than once but under ten times. This chain joins TRBV7-2 and TRBJ2-1; D possibly corresponds to TRBD2 (5 bases). This CDR3 is 14 amino acids long. V was shortened by 1 base and J by 8 bases, with 12 bases between the two germline ends. Looked up from germline, CDR1 is SGHTA and CDR2 is FQGNSA. The CDR3 is CASSLGAGVHEQFF. Here the CDR3 DNA reads TGTGCCAGCAGCTTAGGTGCCGGGGTCCATGAGCAGTTCTTC.

The chain links TRBV28 to TRBJ1-1; possibly TRBD1 for D (6 bases). Trimming shortened V by 3 bases and J by 5 bases, and 13 bases separated the two germline ends. The V gene's germline CDR1 is MDHEN and CDR2 SYDVKM. This CDR3 is built from 14 residues. The CDR3 region is CASSLGGRGTEAFF. CDR3 sequence (DNA): TGTGCCAGCAGTTTGGGTGGGAGGGGGACTGAAGCTTTCTTT.

The J gene is TRBJ1-1, the V gene TRBV11-3, with D unclear. V was cut by 5 bases and J by 7 bases, with 11 bases left in between. The CDR3 consists of 12 residues. Germline-derived CDR1 and CDR2 are SGHNT and YENEEA. The CDR3 loop is CASSANEGEAFF. CDR3 nucleotides: TGTGCCAGCAGCGCCAATGAGGGTGAAGCTTTCTTT.

Only a few counts were recorded for this clone. The CDR3 loop reads CASGGTYNEQFF. Here the CDR3 DNA reads TGTGCCAGTGGAGGGACCTACAATGAGCAGTTCTTC. The chain recombines TRBV19 with TRBJ2-1; maybe TRBD2 (6 bases). The CDR3 runs to 12 residues. V gave up 8 bases and J gave up 2 bases, with 7 bases separating them. From germline, CDR1 is LNHDA and CDR2 SQIVND (reference sequence).